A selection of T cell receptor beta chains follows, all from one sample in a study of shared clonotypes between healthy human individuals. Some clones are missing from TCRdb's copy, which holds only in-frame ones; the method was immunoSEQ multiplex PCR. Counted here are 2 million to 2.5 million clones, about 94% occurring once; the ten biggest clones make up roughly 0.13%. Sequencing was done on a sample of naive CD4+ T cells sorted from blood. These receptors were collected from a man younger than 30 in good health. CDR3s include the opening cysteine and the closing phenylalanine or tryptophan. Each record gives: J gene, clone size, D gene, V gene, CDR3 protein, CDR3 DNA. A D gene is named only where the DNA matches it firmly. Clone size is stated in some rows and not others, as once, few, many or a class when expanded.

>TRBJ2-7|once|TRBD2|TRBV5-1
CASSFGLAGGSYEQYF
TGCGCCAGCAGCTTCGGACTAGCGGGAGGCTCCTACGAGCAGTACTTC
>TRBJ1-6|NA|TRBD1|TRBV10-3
CAIRDREQNSPLHF
TGTGCCATTAGGGACAGGGAGCAAAATTCACCCCTCCACTTT
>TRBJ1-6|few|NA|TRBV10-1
CASSEDGYNSPLHF
TGCGCCAGCAGTGAAGACGGTTATAATTCACCCCTCCACTTT
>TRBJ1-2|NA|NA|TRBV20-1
CSPGELYGYTF
TGCAGTCCGGGGGAGCTCTATGGCTACACCTTC
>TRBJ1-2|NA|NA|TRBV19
CASKPRANYGYTF
TGTGCCAGTAAACCGAGAGCTAACTATGGCTACACCTTC
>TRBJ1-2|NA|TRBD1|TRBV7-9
CASSPRGGLGTGIHGYTF
TGTGCCAGCAGCCCAAGAGGGGGGTTGGGGACAGGGATCCATGGCTACACCTTC
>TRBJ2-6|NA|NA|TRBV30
CAWSRRAGANVLTF
TGTGCCTGGAGCCGAAGGGCCGGGGCCAACGTCCTGACTTTC
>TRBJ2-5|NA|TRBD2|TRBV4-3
CASSLEWTSGQETQYF
TGCGCCAGCAGCCTCGAATGGACTAGCGGCCAAGAGACCCAGTACTTC
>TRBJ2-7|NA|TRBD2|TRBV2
CASLPILGSSGESSYEQYF
TGTGCCAGCCTGCCGATCTTAGGGTCTAGCGGGGAGAGCTCCTACGAGCAGTACTTC
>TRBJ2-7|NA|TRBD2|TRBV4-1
CASSQETAGGYEQYF
TGCGCCAGCAGCCAAGAGACTGCGGGGGGCTACGAGCAGTACTTC
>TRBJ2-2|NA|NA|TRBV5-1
CASSLAFGVANTGELFF
TGCGCCAGCAGCTTGGCTTTTGGGGTCGCGAACACCGGGGAGCTGTTTTTT
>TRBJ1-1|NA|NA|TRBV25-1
CASSVGGRTEAFF
TGTGCCAGCAGTGTCGGGGGGAGGACTGAAGCTTTCTTT
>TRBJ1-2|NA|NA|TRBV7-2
CASSTTGRGGYTF
TGTGCCAGCAGCACGACTGGGCGAGGTGGCTACACCTTC
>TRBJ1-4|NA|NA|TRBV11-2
CASSLVGQGGEKLFF
TGTGCCAGCAGCTTAGTCGGCCAGGGAGGAGAAAAACTGTTTTTT
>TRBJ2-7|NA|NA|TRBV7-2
CASSSSPGPRAYEQYF
TGTGCCAGCAGCTCCTCTCCCGGGCCGAGGGCCTACGAGCAGTACTTC
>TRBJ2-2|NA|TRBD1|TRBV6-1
CASRGQVGGSGELFF
TGTGCCAGCAGGGGACAGGTTGGAGGATCCGGGGAGCTGTTTTTT
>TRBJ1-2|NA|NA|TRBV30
CAWSRAGEGSGYTF
TGTGCCTGGAGTAGGGCAGGGGAAGGGAGTGGCTACACCTTC
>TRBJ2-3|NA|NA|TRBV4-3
CASSQGGTADTQYF
TGCGCCAGCAGCCAGGGCGGCACCGCAGATACGCAGTATTTT
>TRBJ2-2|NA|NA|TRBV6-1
CASSETGPGELFF
TGTGCCAGCAGTGAAACAGGACCCGGGGAGCTGTTTTTT
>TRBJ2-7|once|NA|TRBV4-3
CASSQVPRERYEQYF
TGCGCCAGCAGCCAAGTTCCCCGGGAGCGGTACGAGCAGTACTTC
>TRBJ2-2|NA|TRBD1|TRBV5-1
CASRPGTGVDTGELFF
TGCGCCAGCAGACCAGGGACAGGGGTTGACACCGGGGAGCTGTTTTTT
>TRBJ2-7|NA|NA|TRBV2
CASRISYEQYF
TGTGCCAGCAGGATCTCCTACGAGCAGTACTTC
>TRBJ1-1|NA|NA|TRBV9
CASSRGKNTEAFF
TGTGCCAGCAGTAGGGGCAAGAACACTGAAGCTTTCTTT
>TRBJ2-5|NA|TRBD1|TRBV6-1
CASSVGQGKETQYF
TGTGCCAGCAGCGTAGGACAGGGGAAAGAGACCCAGTACTTC
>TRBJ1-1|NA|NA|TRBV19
CASSLSQVRAEAFF
TGTGCCAGTAGCTTATCTCAGGTGAGGGCTGAAGCTTTCTTT